This paragraph covers one T cell receptor (beta chain) sequence. Its binding antigen is unknown. Base-call qualities are not available, and no considerably larger clone is one nucleotide away. The data were taken from a study of control samples from healthy donors and cancer patients (TCRdb year 2020). Libraries were constructed by the immunoSEQ multiplex PCR assay. Not all clones reach the TCRdb copy of this immuneACCESS table, which keeps in-frame sequences only. Checked studies attribute under half of the gap to unresolved V genes and leave the rest unexplained. Present in this sample are about 92,000 clones, more than 75% of which were seen just once. The top ten clones comprise around 10% of the sample. The receptor comes from an older woman in good health. The sequenced sample consisted of blood.

The CDR3 region reads CASSSQGVTNTGELFF. Read as DNA, the sequence is TGTGCCAGCAGTTCCCAAGGGGTCACGAACACCGGGGAGCTGTTTTTT. The chain couples TRBV2 to TRBJ2-2, with a weak D call of TRBD1 (5 bases match). Measured from the cysteine to the phenylalanine, the CDR3 is 16 residues long. The read is trimmed to its CDR3 DNA, 48 bases read in frame from base 1. The junction shows trimming of 5 bases on V and 0 bases on J, plus 13 bases between the germline ends. CDR1 SNHLY and CDR2 FYNNEI are derived from the germline V gene. The CDR3, completed at both ends by the reference TRBV2 and TRBJ2-2 genes, gives the full variable domain EPEVTQTPSHQVTQMGQEVILRCVPISNHLYFYWYRQILGQKVEFLVSFYNNEISEKSEIFDDQFSVERPDGSNFTLKIRSTKLEDSAMYFCASSSQGVTNTGELFFGEGSRLTVL.